These 7 T cell receptor beta chains came from one sample sequenced in a study of identical twins. Each CDR3 protein gets one entry after TCRdb re-called the 5' RACE reads with MiXCR. The table records 450,000 or so distinct CDR3 sequences, 20% to 30% of them present only once. The sample also formed part of further work on T cells expressing NK-cell markers.

The sequencing input was CD4+ T cells sorted from blood. These receptors came from a woman aged 18-29 years in good health.

The chain uses TRBV12-5 and TRBJ2-1; D gene unclear. Trimming took off 6 bases at V and 5 bases at J, with 2 bases between the two ends. Germline V lookup: CDR1 LGHNT, CDR2 FRNRAP. The CDR3 length is 10 residues. CDR3 nucleotides: TGTGCTAGTGGCCACAATGAGCAGTTCTTC. This encodes CASGHNEQFF.

Ten or more counts support this clonotype. This rearrangement joins TRBV20-1 to TRBJ2-1; D remains unclear. This CDR3 is 17 amino acids long. The V gene lost 3 bases and the J gene lost 0 bases, with 18 bases spanning the gap. The germline V gene encodes CDR1 DFQATT and CDR2 SNEGSKA (reference sequence). For the CDR3, the DNA is TGCAGTGCTAGGCCCTTGGGCGTTAAGAGCTCCTACAATGAGCAGTTCTTC. Translated: CSARPLGVKSSYNEQFF.

This clonotype was detected only a few times. The rearrangement uses TRBV6-1 and TRBJ2-4, with TRBD1 matching over 7 bases. The CDR3 runs 14 residues. Germline trimming cut 5 bases from V and 8 bases from J; bases unmatched to any gene: 9. The germline V gene has CDR1 MNHNS and CDR2 SASEGT. This CDR3 is CASSPGQRWDIQYF. The CDR3 DNA reads TGTGCCAGCAGTCCGGGACAGAGGTGGGACATTCAGTACTTC.

The V gene is TRBV2, the J gene TRBJ2-4; D is perhaps TRBD1 or TRBD2 (5 bases each). This CDR3 contains 17 residues. Germline V lookup: CDR1 SNHLY, CDR2 FYNNEI. V was pared by 3 bases and J by 0 bases, with 15 bases between. The CDR3 loop reads CASSDGAGTLAKNIQYF. Here the CDR3 DNA reads TGTGCCAGCAGTGATGGGGCAGGGACCTTAGCCAAAAACATTCAGTACTTC.

This clonotype has just a few counts. This chain links TRBV6-2 or TRBV6-3 with TRBJ2-1; D may be TRBD2 (6 bases). CDR1 and CDR2 from the germline V gene are MNHEY and SVGEGT. CDR3 length equals 16 residues. V was clipped by 7 bases and J by 1 base, with 17 bases between them. Here the CDR3 reads CASIPSSGPSYNEQFF. CDR3 nucleotide sequence: TGTGCCAGCATTCCTTCGAGCGGGCCTTCCTACAATGAGCAGTTCTTC.

V is TRBV27 and J is TRBJ2-2; D may be TRBD1 or TRBD2 (5 bases each). The CDR3 is 15 amino acids. Germline V gene lookup returns CDR1 MNHEY and CDR2 SMNVEV (reference sequence). V was trimmed by 10 bases and J by 0 bases, leaving 15 bases between them. The CDR3 DNA reads TGTGCCACCCACCGGGACCGAACGAACACCGGGGAGCTGTTTTTT. This translates into CATHRDRTNTGELFF.

V is TRBV20-1 and J is TRBJ1-2; a possible D gene is TRBD1 (5 bases). V was pared by 4 bases and J by 6 bases, with 15 bases between. Germline V CDR1 and CDR2: DFQATT, SNEGSKA (reference sequence). The CDR3 has 13 residues. For the CDR3, the DNA is TGCAGTGCTAAGGGACCGCGGGGAGATGGCTACACCTTC. Translation: CSAKGPRGDGYTF.